These T cell receptor beta chains were read from a single sample in a study of T cell responses to AZD1222 COVID-19 vaccine. Method: immunoSEQ multiplex PCR; TCRdb's copy keeps in-frame clones and lacks some. Of about 270,000 clones in the sample, almost 95% were seen once. This specimen was peripheral blood, taken 28 days after the second AZD1222 dose. All receptors derive from an adult who received the AZD1222 COVID-19 vaccine. CDR3s leave out the opening cysteine and the closing phenylalanine or tryptophan. Fields, in order: V gene, J gene, CDR3 protein.

>TRBV28|TRBJ2-2
ASKHRTANTGELF
>TRBV19|TRBJ2-7
ASSIRQGYEQY
>TRBV4-3|TRBJ1-2
ASSQARQGGGYT
>TRBV6-5|TRBJ2-1
ASRASSGAYNEQF
>TRBV5-1|TRBJ2-7
ASSLDGTVTYEQY
>TRBV7-3|TRBJ2-7
ASSYLQGYEQY
>TRBV30|TRBJ2-1
AWSAGRPYNEQF
>TRBV15|TRBJ2-3
ATSRVLGPSTDTQY
>TRBV5-1|TRBJ2-7
ASSLGLAGGFSSSYEQY
>TRBV6-4|TRBJ2-1
ASSEGRGGNNEQF
>TRBV9|TRBJ2-7
ASSPTSTTTGGEQY
>TRBV10-3|TRBJ1-1
AIKDERRTEAF
>TRBV6-2/TRBV6-3|TRBJ1-1
ASSHPEGWAF
>TRBV6-7|TRBJ1-1
ASTARGLEAF
>TRBV6-2/TRBV6-3|TRBJ1-1
ASSRQGVGTEAF
>TRBV9|TRBJ2-5
ASSVGVEETQY
>TRBV28|TRBJ2-1
ASSLSRIWGINEQF
>TRBV2|TRBJ1-2
ASSGGWGSLYGYT
>TRBV11-2|TRBJ2-5
ASSLGWAVYQETQY
>TRBV28|TRBJ2-3
ASRVGGGETDTQY
>TRBV11-1|TRBJ1-2
ASTSRGNYGYT
>TRBV29-1|TRBJ1-2
SGGDRGSGYT
>TRBV4-3|TRBJ2-1
ASSQRTSDYNEQF
>TRBV10-3|TRBJ1-6
AISETGSSGNSPLH
>TRBV10-3|TRBJ1-5
AISESSGGNQPQH
>TRBV18|TRBJ1-2
ASSPGTDYGYT
>TRBV7-2|TRBJ1-5
ASSLGAGPNQPQH
>TRBV7-2|TRBJ2-1
ASSTRAGGRGEQF
>TRBV13|TRBJ2-7
ASSLRGRNYEQY
>TRBV5-1|TRBJ2-3
ASRRGEITDTQY
>TRBV24-1|TRBJ2-3
ATNGDPTDTQY
>TRBV6-1|TRBJ2-5
ASSEETAQY
>TRBV30|TRBJ1-5
AWSRQGNQPQH
>TRBV15|TRBJ2-1
ATSRSDEQF
>TRBV6-2/TRBV6-3|TRBJ2-2
ASSLSTGSGSGELF
>TRBV7-6|TRBJ2-1
ASSTGTSGGSYNEQF
>TRBV10-2|TRBJ1-3
ASSESTRQNREDTIY
>TRBV28|TRBJ1-5
ASSLPTGRGQPQH
>TRBV3-1/TRBV3-2|TRBJ2-3
ASSHEGRTDTQY
>TRBV6-2/TRBV6-3|TRBJ1-1
ASSRDRAIEAF
>TRBV19|TRBJ2-1
ASSRTSGGSNEQF
>TRBV28|TRBJ1-2
ASSLDRGGYT
>TRBV3-1/TRBV3-2|TRBJ1-1
ASSQATGLRAF
>TRBV19|TRBJ2-3
ASSIGLTSGSTDTQY
>TRBV6-2/TRBV6-3|TRBJ1-2
ASSYGYGYT
>TRBV27|TRBJ1-5
ASSPGQGSNQPQH
>TRBV12-3/TRBV12-4|TRBJ1-1
ASSWEGTTEAF
>TRBV19|TRBJ2-7
ASSPDGRSYEQY
>TRBV5-1|TRBJ2-1
ASSLNAGGIDEQF
>TRBV9|TRBJ1-4
ASSVEAGNEKLF
>TRBV7-7|TRBJ2-5
ASSLAVGTGKETQY
>TRBV18|TRBJ1-3
ASSLTGGRNTIY
>TRBV27|TRBJ1-4
ASSSLAGKLF
>TRBV28|TRBJ2-7
ASSSPRGGSWYEQY